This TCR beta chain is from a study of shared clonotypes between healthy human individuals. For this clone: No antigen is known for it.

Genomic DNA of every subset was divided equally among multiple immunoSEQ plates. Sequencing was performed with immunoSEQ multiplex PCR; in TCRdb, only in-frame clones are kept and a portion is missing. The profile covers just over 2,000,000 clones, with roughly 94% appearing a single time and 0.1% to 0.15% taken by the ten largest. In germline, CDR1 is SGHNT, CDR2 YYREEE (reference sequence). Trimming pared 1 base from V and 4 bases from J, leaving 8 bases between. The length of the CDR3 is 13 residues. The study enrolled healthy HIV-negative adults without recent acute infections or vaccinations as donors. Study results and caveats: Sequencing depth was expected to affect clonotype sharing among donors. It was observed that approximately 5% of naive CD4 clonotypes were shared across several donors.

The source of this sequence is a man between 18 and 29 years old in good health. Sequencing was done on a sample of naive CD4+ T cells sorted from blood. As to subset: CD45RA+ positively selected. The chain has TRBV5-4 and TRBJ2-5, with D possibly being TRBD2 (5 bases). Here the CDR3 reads CASSLPAGETQYF. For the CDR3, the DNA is TGTGCCAGCAGCTTGCCGGCGGGAGAGACCCAGTACTTC.